One and the same sample provided the 24 T cell receptor beta chains below, sequenced in a study of T cell repertoires in cytomegalovirus infection. From the reads, TCRdb called clonotypes with MiXCR, one entry per CDR3 protein. Here the sample spans about 310,000 distinct CDR3 sequences, approximately 25% being singletons. What these receptors recognize is not known. The sequencing used cultured PBMCs, collected from culture after CMV antigen stimulation. These receptor sequences come from a human donor in good health (CMV status not recorded). Some clones in this sample may be carry-over from other donors' samples.

In its sample, this clonotype was seen a few times. V usage is TRBV11-2 and J usage is TRBJ2-1; 7 bases are shared with TRBD2. Trimming took 1 base from V and 4 from J; bases not matched to a gene: 7. Germline V gene data show CDR1 as SGHAT and CDR2 as FQNNGV. The CDR3 sequence is 16 residues long. CDR3 amino acids: CASSLVAASGYNEQFF. CDR3 nucleotide sequence: TGTGCCAGCAGCTTAGTAGCGGCTAGCGGTTACAATGAGCAGTTCTTC. Based on the CDR3 plus reference TRBV11-2 and TRBJ2-1, the full variable domain is EAGVAQSPRYKIIEKRQSVAFWCNPISGHATLYWYQQILGQGPKLLIQFQNNGVVDDSQLPKDRFSAERLKGVDSTLKIQPAKLEDSAVYLCASSLVAASGYNEQFFGPGTRLTVL.

This clonotype was counted a few times. The chain combines TRBV19 with TRBJ2-1, with 9 nucleotides matching TRBD2. The ends lost 3 bases at V and 0 bases at J; junction bases unmatched: 12. The CDR3 has 19 residues. Per the germline V gene, CDR1 is LNHDA and CDR2 is SQIVND (reference sequence). DNA for the CDR3: TGTGCCAGTAGTATTGCCCTAGCGGGATTCCTCCCCTCCTACAATGAGCAGTTCTTC. It specifies CASSIALAGFLPSYNEQFF.

This clonotype was counted a few times. This chain joins TRBV4-3 and TRBJ2-7; 9 bases are a match to TRBD1. The CDR3 has 15 amino acids. Trimming removed 4 bases from V and 3 bases from J; junction bases left unmatched: 7. The V gene's germline CDR1 is LGHNA and CDR2 YSLEER. The DNA of the CDR3 is TGCGCCAGCAGCCGGTCCGGGACAGGGATCTACGAGCAGTACTTC. Residues: CASSRSGTGIYEQYF.

This clonotype was found a few times. The rearrangement links TRBV3-1 to TRBJ1-1, with D unresolved. This CDR3 comprises 15 residues. The V gene lost 0 bases and the J gene lost 1 base, with 9 bases spanning the gap. Germline CDR1 is LGHDT and CDR2 is YNNKEL (reference sequence). The CDR3 DNA follows: TGTGCCAGCAGCCAAGAAGTAGGACCGAACACTGAAGCTTTCTTT. Residues: CASSQEVGPNTEAFF.

This clonotype was seen only a few times. The V gene is TRBV19, the J gene TRBJ1-5, with TRBD1 matching over 9 bases. Germline CDR1 is LNHDA and CDR2 is SQIVND (reference sequence). The V and J ends lost 4 bases and 0 bases, in that order; junction bases with no gene match: 4. CDR3 length: 16 amino acids. The CDR3 protein is CASSKEQGASNQPQHF. CDR3 nucleotide sequence: TGTGCCAGTAGTAAAGAACAGGGGGCTAGCAATCAGCCCCAGCATTTT.

This clonotype showed up just a few times. The rearrangement uses TRBV9 and TRBJ2-1, with 11 bases identical to TRBD2. The CDR3 contains 16 residues. CDR1 SGDLS and CDR2 YYNGEE come from the germline V gene. The V gene end was trimmed by 1 base and the J gene end by 4 bases; junction bases not matched to a gene: 4. CDR3 sequence: CASSVPPSGGYNEQFF. The CDR3 region has the DNA TGTGCCAGCAGCGTACCCCCTAGCGGGGGGTACAATGAGCAGTTCTTC.

The chain combines TRBV7-8 with TRBJ2-1; 9 bases map to TRBD2. The CDR3 length is 15 residues. The ends lost 4 bases at V and 13 bases at J; junction bases unmatched: 14. Germline V gene sequence: CDR1 SGHVS, CDR2 FQNEAQ. Here the CDR3 reads CASSSPTVAGEGQFF. The CDR3, as DNA: TGTGCCAGCAGCTCCCCCACAGTAGCGGGAGAAGGTCAGTTCTTC. The full variable domain, completed using reference TRBV7-8 and TRBJ2-1, is GAGVSQSPRYKVAKRGQDVALRCDPISGHVSLFWYQQALGQGPEFLTYFQNEAQLDKSGLPSDRFFAERPEGSVSTLKIQRTQQEDSAVYLCASSSPTVAGEGQFFGPGTRLTVL.

V is TRBV5-1 and J is TRBJ2-1, with D perhaps assigned TRBD1 or TRBD2 (5 bases each). The CDR3 is 13 residues long. Germline CDR1 and CDR2: SGHRS and YFSETQ. Trimming cost V 5 bases and J 6 bases, with 12 bases left between them. Here the CDR3 DNA reads TGCGCCAGCAGGTCCGGGACGGTCAATGAGCAGTTCTTC. The encoded protein is CASRSGTVNEQFF.

The chain couples TRBV28 to TRBJ2-1, with TRBD1 identical over 7 bases. This CDR3 has 13 residues. Germline CDR1 is MDHEN and CDR2 is SYDVKM. After removal of 6 bases from V and 8 bases from J, the junction contained 7 bases not matched to a gene. The CDR3 region is CASRPQGSHEQFF. The CDR3 DNA is TGTGCCAGCAGGCCACAGGGGAGTCATGAGCAGTTCTTC.

The chain links TRBV4-3 to TRBJ2-1, with a tentative D call TRBD2 (5 bases). Germline CDR1 is LGHNA and CDR2 is YSLEER. The CDR3 length is 14 residues. Trimming removed 0 bases from V and 9 bases from J, with 12 bases in between. CDR3 residues: CASSQDHSGIEQFF. Written as DNA, the CDR3 is TGCGCCAGCAGCCAAGATCACTCGGGGATTGAGCAGTTCTTC.

This clonotype showed up just a few times. The CDR3 here is CASSQGYGELFF. In DNA form, the CDR3 reads TGTGCCAGCAGTCAGGGTTACGGGGAGCTGTTTTTT. This sequence joins TRBV12-3 or TRBV12-4 and TRBJ2-2; tentative D call: TRBD1 (5 bases). V was shortened by 5 bases and J by 7 bases, with 8 bases between the two germline ends. The CDR3 sequence is 12 residues long.

J is TRBJ2-7 and V is TRBV10-3, with TRBD2 identical over 13 bases. The V gene's germline CDR1 is ENHRY and CDR2 SYGVKD. With V trimmed by 8 bases and J by 0 bases, 1 base remained unmatched. The CDR3 sequence is 14 residues long. This CDR3 reads CAIRTSGSSYEQYF. In DNA, the CDR3 is TGTGCCATCCGGACTAGCGGGAGCTCCTACGAGCAGTACTTC.

This clonotype has only one observation. The CDR3 DNA sequence: TGTGCCAGCTCACGCCGCGGCGGACAGGGGAACACTGAAGCTTTCTTT. Residues: CASSRRGGQGNTEAFF. The chain combines TRBV18 with TRBJ1-1; 8 bases line up with TRBD1. The CDR3 is 16 residues long. Germline V CDR1 and CDR2: KGHSH, LQKENI. V shed 4 bases and J 1 base; nucleotides not matched to a gene: 8.

This clonotype occurred many times. The chain recombines TRBV7-2 with TRBJ2-7; TRBD2 aligns across 8 bases. Trimming took 5 bases from V and 3 from J; bases not matched to a gene: 9. The CDR3 contains 15 residues. CDR1 is SGHTA, CDR2 FQGNSA, per germline. In DNA form, the CDR3 reads TGTGCCAGCAGCCCAGCCAGCGGGAGCATCTACGAGCAGTACTTC. The encoded protein is CASSPASGSIYEQYF.

The chain couples TRBV5-1 to TRBJ2-5; TRBD2 agrees at 13 bases. This CDR3 contains 16 residues. J gave up 4 bases and V 1 base, and 4 bases lay outside the gene matches. Germline assignment: CDR1 SGHRS and CDR2 YFSETQ. The CDR3 reads CASSLRTSGSRETQYF. CDR3 bases: TGCGCCAGCAGCTTGAGGACTAGCGGGAGTCGAGAGACCCAGTACTTC.

The CDR3 protein is CSVHDRGGTTNVLTF. CDR3 bases: TGCAGCGTTCACGACCGGGGTGGTACGACCAACGTCCTGACTTTC. The J gene is TRBJ2-6, the V gene TRBV29-1; a possible D gene is TRBD2 (5 bases). The CDR3 loop spans 15 amino acids. Between the trimmed V and J ends, which lost 5 bases and 8 bases, there was a span of 19 bases. Germline lookup yields CDR1 SQVTM and CDR2 ANQGSEA.

This sequence joins TRBV25-1 and TRBJ1-3; a possible D gene is TRBD1 (5 bases). V was trimmed by 5 bases and J by 2 bases, leaving 10 bases between them. The CDR3 totals 14 residues. Germline CDR1 is MGHDK and CDR2 is SYGVNS. CDR3 residues: CASSTSTAGNTIYF. DNA for the CDR3: TGTGCCAGCAGTACCTCGACAGCTGGAAACACCATATATTTT.

This clonotype was counted ten times or more. The chain is built from TRBV6-1 and TRBJ2-5, with 12 bases fitting TRBD2. CDR1 and CDR2 (germline): MNHNS, SASEGT. J lost 0 bases, V lost 6 bases, and 5 bases had no gene match. This CDR3 has 16 amino acids. DNA of the CDR3: TGTGCCAGCAGCCCAGGACTAGCGGGAAACCAAGAGACCCAGTACTTC. Translating gives CASSPGLAGNQETQYF.

The sample holds a few counts of this clonotype. The V and J genes are TRBV20-1 and TRBJ2-3; D uncertain. Germline V gene lookup returns CDR1 DFQATT and CDR2 SNEGSKA (reference sequence). The CDR3 runs 15 residues. Between the trimmed V and J ends, which lost 0 bases and 0 bases, there was a span of 10 bases. The CDR3 is CSARDSRKSTDTQYF. CDR3 bases: TGCAGTGCTAGAGATTCGCGGAAGAGCACAGATACGCAGTATTTT.

This chain connects TRBV19 to TRBJ2-7; D is uncertain. Trimming left V 3 bases short and J 1 base short, with 13 bases between. The germline gives CDR1 LNHDA, CDR2 SQIVND (reference sequence). The CDR3 runs 15 residues. CDR3 nucleotides: TGTGCCAGTAGTATGTCGACAATAGGGTCCTACGAGCAGTACTTC. This encodes CASSMSTIGSYEQYF.

This clonotype was seen more than once but under ten times. The chain has TRBV28 and TRBJ1-2; D is possibly TRBD1 (5 bases). V shed 5 bases and J shed 1 base, with 11 bases lying between them. This CDR3 contains 14 residues. CDR1 MDHEN and CDR2 SYDVKM come from the germline V gene. The CDR3 spells CASSERGYNYGYTF. For the CDR3, the DNA is TGTGCCAGCAGTGAAAGGGGATATAACTATGGCTACACCTTC.

Of note for this clonotype: A far larger clone lies a single base away; this is likely a read error. CDR3 in DNA: TGTGTCAGCTCACCAGGGTACAATGAGCAGTTCTTC. It translates to CVSSPGYNEQFF. V is TRBV18 and J is TRBJ2-1; weak D call: TRBD1 (5 bases). From germline, CDR1 is KGHSH and CDR2 LQKENI. The CDR3 runs to 12 residues.

This clonotype was detected many times. The chain uses TRBV4-2 and TRBJ2-5; 8 bases line up with TRBD2. In germline, CDR1 is LGHNA, CDR2 YNFKEQ. CDR3 length: 17 residues. J gave up 4 bases and V 3 bases, and 13 bases lay outside the gene matches. CDR3 DNA sequence: TGTGCCAGCAGCCAGGATTCCCCCCTTCTAGCGGGAGAGACCCAGTACTTC. It codes for CASSQDSPLLAGETQYF.

This clonotype was observed a handful of times. The CDR3 loop reads CASGGQRERNTEAFF. DNA of the CDR3: TGTGCCAGCGGGGGGCAGAGGGAGAGGAACACTGAAGCTTTCTTT. V gene TRBV6-1 combines with J gene TRBJ1-1, with D possibly matching TRBD1 (6 bases). Per germline, CDR1 MNHNS and CDR2 SASEGT. V was clipped by 8 bases and J by 1 base, with 17 bases between them. The CDR3 extends over 15 amino acids.